These 26 T cell receptor beta chains were all obtained from the same sample, sequenced in a study of identical twins. A single record per CDR3 protein comes from TCRdb applying MiXCR to the 5' RACE reads. The sample shows around 20,000 distinct CDR3 sequences, roughly 70% of them seen only once. What was sequenced was memory (CD45RO+) T cells sorted from blood. The receptors here all came from a woman aged 18 to 35 in good health. This table probably holds off-target reads from a library built for another chain.

The chain links TRBV7-2 to TRBJ2-1, with 10 bases fitting TRBD2. Germline V gene sequence: CDR1 SGHTA, CDR2 FQGNSA. The junction had 5 bases not matched to a gene; V was cut back by 4 bases and J by 2 bases. The CDR3 is 16 residues long. The CDR3 sequence: CASSWESGRAYNEQFF. DNA of the CDR3: TGTGCCAGCAGCTGGGAGAGCGGGAGGGCCTACAATGAGCAGTTCTTC. Together with reference TRBV7-2 and TRBJ2-1, the CDR3 gives the full variable domain: GAGVSQSPSNKVTEKGKDVELRCDPISGHTALYWYRQSLGQGLEFLIYFQGNSAPDKSGLPSDRFSAERTGGSVSTLTIQRTQQEDSAVYLCASSWESGRAYNEQFFGPGTRLTVL.

The chain uses TRBV5-4 and TRBJ2-5, with D perhaps given as TRBD1 or TRBD2 (6 bases each). Germline CDR1 and CDR2: SGHNT and YYREEE (reference sequence). The CDR3 contains 16 residues. V lost 10 bases, J lost 2 bases, and 24 bases lay in between. The CDR3 here is CAPRALRGVPQETQYF. The CDR3 coding sequence is TGTGCCCCAAGAGCTCTAAGGGGGGTACCACAAGAGACCCAGTACTTC. Combining the CDR3 with reference TRBV5-4 and TRBJ2-5 gives the whole variable domain ETGVTQSPTHLIKTRGQQVTLRCSSQSGHNTVSWYQQALGQGPQFIFQYYREEENGRGNFPPRFSGLQFPNYSSELNVNALELDDSALYLCAPRALRGVPQETQYFGPGTRLLVL.

On this clonotype: One end of the junction does not line up with germline, which may come from a read error. V and J are TRBV6-5 and TRBJ2-2; D perhaps matches TRBD2 (5 bases). Germline lookup yields CDR1 MNHEY and CDR2 SVGAGI. The CDR3 contains 15 residues. In DNA, the CDR3 is TGTTCCAGCAGTTACTCGGCTAGCCCCACCGGGGAGCTGTTTTTT. Translation: CSSSYSASPTGELFF.

The gene calls are TRBV20-1 and TRBJ2-3; a possible D gene is TRBD2 (5 bases). V lost 3 bases to trimming and J lost 2 bases, with 15 bases between them. Germline assignment: CDR1 DFQATT and CDR2 SNEGSKA (reference sequence). CDR3 length equals 15 residues. DNA of the CDR3: TGCAGTGCTAGGGTGCGGACTCCCTACACAGATACGCAGTATTTT. Its protein product is CSARVRTPYTDTQYF.

The chain couples TRBV29-1 to TRBJ1-1, with D unclear. From germline, CDR1 is SQVTM and CDR2 ANQGSEA. Trimming took 7 bases from V and 0 from J, leaving 3 bases between them. This CDR3 is built from 10 residues. CDR3 nucleotides: TGCAGCGCTTTGAACACTGAAGCTTTCTTT. Its protein product is CSALNTEAFF.

The genes are TRBV20-1 and TRBJ2-3, with D unresolved. The CDR3 has 13 residues. Germline V gene sequence: CDR1 DFQATT, CDR2 SNEGSKA (reference sequence). Trimming took 2 bases from V and 3 from J, leaving 9 bases between them. Here the CDR3 DNA reads TGCAGTGCTAGACCTCTCCGGACAGATACGCAGTATTTT. Protein product: CSARPLRTDTQYF.

This sequence joins TRBV29-1 and TRBJ1-1, with D unclear. Trimming shortened V by 1 base and J by 10 bases, and 1 base separated the two germline ends. Germline CDR1 SQVTM, CDR2 ANQGSEA. The CDR3 runs to 8 residues. CDR3 in amino acids: CSVEGAFF. The CDR3 nucleotides read TGCAGCGTTGAAGGAGCTTTCTTT.

This chain uses TRBV15 with TRBJ1-2; D perhaps matches TRBD1 (6 bases). V was pared by 2 bases and J by 0 bases, with 19 bases between. The CDR3 runs to 18 residues. Germline CDR1 reads LNHNV; CDR2 reads YYDKDF (reference sequence). The CDR3 protein is CATSRYTKGGAANYGYTF. The CDR3 nucleotides read TGTGCCACCAGCAGATACACCAAGGGGGGGGCAGCTAACTATGGCTACACCTTC.

The V call is TRBV2, the J call TRBJ2-2; a possible D gene is TRBD2 (5 bases). The CDR3 is made up of 14 amino acids. Per germline, CDR1 SNHLY and CDR2 FYNNEI. Between the trimmed V and J ends, which lost 6 bases and 3 bases, there was a span of 11 bases. The CDR3 region is CASSVAGHTGELFF. CDR3 DNA: TGTGCCAGCAGCGTCGCGGGCCACACCGGGGAGCTGTTTTTT.

The chain uses TRBV2 and TRBJ1-5; possible D gene TRBD1, 6 bases. V gave up 9 bases and J gave up 1 base, with 7 bases separating them. In germline, CDR1 is SNHLY, CDR2 FYNNEI. The length of the CDR3 is 12 residues. CDR3 amino acids: CARGASNQPQHF. The CDR3 nucleotides are TGTGCCAGGGGGGCCAGCAATCAGCCCCAGCATTTT.

J is TRBJ2-3 and V is TRBV19; the D is unclear. CDR1 LNHDA and CDR2 SQIVND come from the germline V gene (reference sequence). The CDR3 extends over 14 amino acids. With 3 bases removed from V and 5 bases from J, the gap between germline ends came to 12 bases. The CDR3 region is CASSISSSGDTQYF. The CDR3 nucleotides are TGTGCCAGTAGTATCTCCAGTTCGGGAGATACGCAGTATTTT.

The count of this clonotype is one. This rearrangement joins TRBV11-2 to TRBJ2-3; no reliable D call. Germline CDR1 is SGHAT and CDR2 is FQNNGV. Trimming removed 0 bases from V and 5 bases from J, with 9 bases in between. This CDR3 region has 14 residues. The CDR3 DNA is TGTGCCAGCAGCTTAGACAGACGGCGAGATACGCAGTATTTT. Amino acid sequence: CASSLDRRRDTQYF.

The chain links TRBV6-1 to TRBJ2-7, with a weak D call TRBD1 (5 bases). Germline loops: CDR1 MNHNS, CDR2 SASEGT. V was clipped by 11 bases and J by 2 bases, with 13 bases between them. The CDR3 runs to 12 residues. CDR3 nucleotide sequence: TGTGCCGCCGACAGTTCTCCCTACGAGCAGTACTTC. This sequence encodes CAADSSPYEQYF.

The genes are TRBV7-2 and TRBJ2-5; D tentatively reads TRBD1 or TRBD2 (6 bases each). The CDR3 spans 13 residues. Germline CDR1 reads SGHTA; CDR2 reads FQGNSA. The ends were cut back, 5 bases at V and 4 bases at J, with 11 bases in the middle. CDR3 nucleotide sequence: TGTGCCAGCAGCCCGCCGGGGGCAGAGACCCAGTACTTC. This translates into CASSPPGAETQYF.

The chain couples TRBV2 to TRBJ2-1; D not resolved. The CDR3 consists of 14 residues. Germline V CDR1 and CDR2: SNHLY, FYNNEI. V lost 5 bases to trimming and J lost 3 bases, with 11 bases between them. CDR3 sequence (DNA): TGTGCCAGCAGTCAAGGACCAAACTACAATGAGCAGTTCTTC. It specifies CASSQGPNYNEQFF.

The table lists this clonotype with a few counts. One junction end does not reproduce the germline sequence, and a read error may be involved. This chain joins TRBV7-7 and TRBJ1-4; TRBD1 is a possible D gene (5 bases). The CDR3 covers 15 residues. In germline, CDR1 is SSHAT, CDR2 FNYEAQ (reference sequence). The CDR3 DNA is TGTGCTAGCAGCTTACGGGGGGGAACTAATGAAAAACTGTTTTTT. Translated: CASSLRGGTNEKLFF.

The chain couples TRBV29-1 to TRBJ2-1; 9 nucleotides align to TRBD2. In germline, CDR1 is SQVTM, CDR2 ANQGSEA. The CDR3 runs to 16 residues. Trimming took 3 bases from V and 7 from J; bases not matched to a gene: 13. The CDR3 is CSVDRVGGRDYNEQFF. CDR3 sequence (DNA): TGCAGCGTTGACAGGGTCGGCGGGAGGGACTATAATGAGCAGTTCTTC.

This chain uses TRBV7-9 with TRBJ2-2; possibly TRBD1 or TRBD2 for D (5 bases each). Trimming cost V 7 bases and J 0 bases, with 9 bases left between them. CDR1 and CDR2 from the germline V gene are SEHNR and FQNEAQ (reference sequence). The CDR3 loop spans 14 amino acids. The chain's CDR3 is CASNRDANTGELFF. The CDR3 DNA reads as TGTGCCAGCAACCGGGACGCGAACACCGGGGAGCTGTTTTTT.

The chain employs TRBV27 and TRBJ2-6, with TRBD1 matching over 8 bases. The J segment lost 1 base and the V segment lost 6 bases, leaving 8 bases of the junction unmatched. CDR3 size: 17 residues. The V gene's germline CDR1 is MNHEY and CDR2 SMNVEV (reference sequence). CDR3 amino acids: CASRHDRGVSGANVLTF. CDR3 bases: TGTGCCAGCAGACACGACAGGGGAGTATCTGGGGCCAACGTCCTGACTTTC.

The V and J genes are TRBV20-1 and TRBJ1-4, with unresolved D. V was cut by 4 bases and J by 5 bases, with 11 bases left in between. CDR3 length: 13 residues. The germline V gene has CDR1 DFQATT and CDR2 SNEGSKA (reference sequence). The CDR3 spells CSAKAGRNEKLFF. The CDR3 DNA reads TGCAGTGCTAAGGCCGGCAGAAATGAAAAACTGTTTTTT.

This clonotype was detected a few times. The gene calls are TRBV20-1 and TRBJ2-6; possible D gene TRBD1, 5 bases. The CDR3 is made up of 16 amino acids. The germline V gene encodes CDR1 DFQATT and CDR2 SNEGSKA (reference sequence). Between the trimmed V and J ends, which lost 4 bases and 0 bases, there was a span of 13 bases. In DNA form, the CDR3 reads TGCAGTGCTACTGAACAGGTGCTCTCTGGGGCCAACGTCCTGACTTTC. Protein sequence: CSATEQVLSGANVLTF.

V and J are TRBV11-3 and TRBJ1-5; 12 bases fit TRBD1. There are 14 residues in the CDR3. The germline CDR1 and CDR2 sequences are SGHNT and YENEEA. The trim removed 8 bases at V and 7 bases at J, leaving 6 bases unmatched. In DNA, the CDR3 is TGTGCCAGCCGGGGGACAGGGGGCGACCAGCCCCAGCATTTT. Translated, it gives CASRGTGGDQPQHF.

This clonotype was recorded a few times. The V call is TRBV20-1, the J call TRBJ2-7; D may be TRBD1 or TRBD2 (5 bases each). The CDR3 is 11 residues long. In germline, CDR1 is DFQATT, CDR2 SNEGSKA (reference sequence). Deletions cut 7 bases from V and 0 bases from J, with 7 bases between. The CDR3 region is CSGGISYEQYF. The CDR3 coding sequence is TGCAGTGGGGGGATCTCCTACGAGCAGTACTTC.

The table lists this clonotype with a few counts. The chain recombines TRBV14 with TRBJ1-1, with a tentative D call TRBD1 (6 bases). Trimming took 4 bases from V and 3 from J, leaving 15 bases between them. The germline V gene encodes CDR1 SGHDN and CDR2 FVKESK. The CDR3 extends over 15 amino acids. The CDR3 nucleotides are TGTGCCAGCAGCCGACTACAGGGTGAGGACACTGAAGCTTTCTTT. Residues: CASSRLQGEDTEAFF.

Only a few counts were recorded for this clonotype. The chain joins TRBV7-2 to TRBJ1-2, with D uncertain. The germline V and J ends were trimmed by 4 bases and 3 bases, with 3 bases remaining between them. The germline CDR1 and CDR2 sequences are SGHTA and FQGNSA. This CDR3 has 11 residues. CDR3 nucleotide sequence: TGTGCCAGCAGCTCCTACTATGGCTACACCTTC. Its translation is CASSSYYGYTF.

This clonotype was seen only a few times. The V gene is TRBV6-2 or TRBV6-3, the J gene TRBJ2-7; the D is unclear. The V gene lost 3 bases and the J gene lost 8 bases, with 17 bases spanning the gap. CDR1 is MNHEY and CDR2 is SVGEGT in the germline V gene. This CDR3 contains 14 residues. The CDR3 region has the DNA TGTGCCAGCAGTTATCATAGCACGGGCTCGCAGCAGTACTTC. Amino acid sequence: CASSYHSTGSQQYF.